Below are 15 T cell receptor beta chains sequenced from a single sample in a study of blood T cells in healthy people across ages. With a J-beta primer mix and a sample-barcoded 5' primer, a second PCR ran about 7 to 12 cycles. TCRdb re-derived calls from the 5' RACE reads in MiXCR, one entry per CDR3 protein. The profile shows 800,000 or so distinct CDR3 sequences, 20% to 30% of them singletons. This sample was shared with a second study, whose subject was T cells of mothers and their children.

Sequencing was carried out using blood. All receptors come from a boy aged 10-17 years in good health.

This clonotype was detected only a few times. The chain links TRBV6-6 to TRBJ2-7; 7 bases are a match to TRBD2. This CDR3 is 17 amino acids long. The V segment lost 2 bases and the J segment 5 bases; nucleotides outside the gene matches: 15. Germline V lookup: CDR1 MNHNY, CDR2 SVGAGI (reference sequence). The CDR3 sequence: CASSYQSGTNSPNEQYF. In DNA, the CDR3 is TGTGCCAGCAGTTACCAGTCGGGGACTAACTCCCCCAACGAGCAGTACTTC.

DNA for the CDR3: TGTGCCAGCAGCCAAGGTGGGGGCTTTGATGGCTACACCTTC. It encodes CASSQGGGFDGYTF. This chain joins TRBV7-2 and TRBJ1-2, with D possibly matching TRBD1 (6 bases). Germline-derived CDR1 and CDR2 are SGHTA and FQGNSA. There are 14 residues in the CDR3. The V end lost 5 bases, the J end lost 6 bases, and 16 bases lay between the germline ends.

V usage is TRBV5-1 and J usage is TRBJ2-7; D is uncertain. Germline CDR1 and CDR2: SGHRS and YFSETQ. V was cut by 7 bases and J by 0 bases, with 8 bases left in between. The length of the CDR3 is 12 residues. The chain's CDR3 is CASSRVSYEQYF. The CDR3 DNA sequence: TGCGCCAGCTCCAGAGTCTCCTACGAGCAGTACTTC.

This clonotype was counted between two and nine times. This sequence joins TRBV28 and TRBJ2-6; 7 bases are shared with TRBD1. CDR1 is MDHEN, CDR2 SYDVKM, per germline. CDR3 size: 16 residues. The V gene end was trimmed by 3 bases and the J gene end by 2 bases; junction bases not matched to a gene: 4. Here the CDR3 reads CASSFLDRTGANVLTF. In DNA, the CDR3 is TGTGCCAGCAGTTTCCTGGACAGGACTGGGGCCAACGTCCTGACTTTC.

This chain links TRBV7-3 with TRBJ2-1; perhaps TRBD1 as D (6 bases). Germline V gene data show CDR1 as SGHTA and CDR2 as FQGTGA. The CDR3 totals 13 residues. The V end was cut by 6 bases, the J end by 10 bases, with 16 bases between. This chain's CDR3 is CASRLGTGTEQFF. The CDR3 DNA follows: TGTGCCAGCAGGTTGGGTACCGGGACAGAGCAGTTCTTC. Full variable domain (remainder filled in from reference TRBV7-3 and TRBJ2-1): GAGVSQTPSNKVTEKGKYVELRCDPISGHTALYWYRQSLGQGPEFLIYFQGTGAADDSGLPNDRFFAVRPEGSVSTLKIQRTERGDSAVYLCASRLGTGTEQFFGPGTRLTVL.

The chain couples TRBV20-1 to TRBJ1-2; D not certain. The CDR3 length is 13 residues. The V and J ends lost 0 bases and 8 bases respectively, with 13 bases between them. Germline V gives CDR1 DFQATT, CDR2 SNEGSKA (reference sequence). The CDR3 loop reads CSARDWRMGGYTF. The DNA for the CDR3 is TGCAGTGCTAGAGATTGGAGGATGGGAGGCTACACCTTC.

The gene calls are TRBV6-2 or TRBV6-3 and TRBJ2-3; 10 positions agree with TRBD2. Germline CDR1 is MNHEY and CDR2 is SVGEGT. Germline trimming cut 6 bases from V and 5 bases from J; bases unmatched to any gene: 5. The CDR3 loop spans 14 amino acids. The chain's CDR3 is CASRRLAGVDTQYF. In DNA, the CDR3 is TGTGCCAGCAGGCGCCTAGCGGGGGTAGATACGCAGTATTTT.

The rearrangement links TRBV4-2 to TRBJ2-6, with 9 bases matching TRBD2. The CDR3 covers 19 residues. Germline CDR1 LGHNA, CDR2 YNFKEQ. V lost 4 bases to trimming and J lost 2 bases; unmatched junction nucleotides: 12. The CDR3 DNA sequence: TGTGCCAGCAGCCCTAAACTACGCGGGAGGGCCGCTGGGGCCAACGTCCTGACTTTC. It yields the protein CASSPKLRGRAAGANVLTF.

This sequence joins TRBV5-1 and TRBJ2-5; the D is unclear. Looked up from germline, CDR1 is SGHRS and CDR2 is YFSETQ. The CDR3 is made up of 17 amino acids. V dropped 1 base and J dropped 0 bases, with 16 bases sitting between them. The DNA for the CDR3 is TGCGCCAGCAGCTTGCCCTCCAATCCTGATTACCAAGAGACCCAGTACTTC. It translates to CASSLPSNPDYQETQYF.

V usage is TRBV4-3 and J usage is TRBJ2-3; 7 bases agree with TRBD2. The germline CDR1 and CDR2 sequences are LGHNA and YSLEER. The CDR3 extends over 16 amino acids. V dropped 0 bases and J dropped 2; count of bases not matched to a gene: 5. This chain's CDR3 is CASSQDLAGATDTQYF. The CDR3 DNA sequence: TGCGCCAGCAGCCAAGATCTCGCGGGAGCCACAGATACGCAGTATTTT.

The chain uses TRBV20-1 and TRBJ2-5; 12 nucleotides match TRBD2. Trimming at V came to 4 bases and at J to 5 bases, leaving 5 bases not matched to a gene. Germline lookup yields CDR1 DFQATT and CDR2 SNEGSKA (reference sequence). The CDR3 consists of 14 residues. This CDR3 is CSAKLAGGTETQYF. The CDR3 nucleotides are TGCAGTGCTAAACTAGCGGGGGGAACGGAGACCCAGTACTTC.

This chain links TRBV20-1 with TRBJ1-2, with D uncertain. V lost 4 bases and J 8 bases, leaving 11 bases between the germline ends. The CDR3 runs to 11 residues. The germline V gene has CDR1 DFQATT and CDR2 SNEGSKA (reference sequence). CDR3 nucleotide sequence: TGCAGTGCTAAGAGGACGGTGGGCTACACCTTC. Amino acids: CSAKRTVGYTF.

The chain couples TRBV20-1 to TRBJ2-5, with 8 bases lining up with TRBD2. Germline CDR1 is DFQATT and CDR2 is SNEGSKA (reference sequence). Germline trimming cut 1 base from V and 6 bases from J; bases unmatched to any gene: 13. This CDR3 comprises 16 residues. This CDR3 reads CSARVSGGDLIQTQYF. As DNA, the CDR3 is TGCAGTGCTAGAGTAAGCGGGGGAGACCTCATCCAGACCCAGTACTTC.

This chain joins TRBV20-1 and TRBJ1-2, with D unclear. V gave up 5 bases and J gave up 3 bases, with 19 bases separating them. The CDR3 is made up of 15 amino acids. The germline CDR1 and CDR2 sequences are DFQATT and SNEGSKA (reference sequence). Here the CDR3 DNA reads TGCAGTGCTGATGGCTCCAGAACAAAGGACTATGGCTACACCTTC. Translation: CSADGSRTKDYGYTF.

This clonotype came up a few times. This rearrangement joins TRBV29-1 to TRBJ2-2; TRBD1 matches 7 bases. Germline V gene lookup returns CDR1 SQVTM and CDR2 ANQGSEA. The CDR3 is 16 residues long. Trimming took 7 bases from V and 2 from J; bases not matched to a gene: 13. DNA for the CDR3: TGCAGCGCCCAAAACGGCAGGGGGATTAACACCGGGGAGCTGTTTTTT. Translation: CSAQNGRGINTGELFF.